These 8 T cell receptor beta chains share one sample of origin, sequenced in a study of response to subunit inactivated influenza vaccine. TCRdb independently ran MiXCR on the RT-PCR reads; one entry per CDR3 protein. The repertoire consists of about 480,000 distinct CDR3 sequences, with 25% occurring once and the leading ten covering approximately 2%. The sample consisted of CD4+ T cells sorted from PBMCs, taken about 5 days after vaccination. The receptors stem from a man over 45 who received an inactivated influenza vaccine.

This clonotype was observed a handful of times. This sequence joins TRBV4-3 and TRBJ1-1, with 9 positions matching TRBD1. V shed 2 bases, J shed 4 bases, and the junction held 8 bases outside the gene matches. Germline assignment: CDR1 LGHNA and CDR2 YSLEER. The CDR3 extends over 16 amino acids. The CDR3: CASSQSGTGSGTEAFF. Here the CDR3 DNA reads TGCGCCAGCAGCCAATCGGGGACAGGGTCGGGCACTGAAGCTTTCTTT.

The chain joins TRBV7-2 to TRBJ2-2, with D possibly matching TRBD1 (5 bases). Trimming took off 4 bases at V and 8 bases at J, with 11 bases between the two ends. The V gene's germline CDR1 is SGHTA and CDR2 FQGNSA. The CDR3 is 13 amino acids. The CDR3: CASSSAGFGELFF. The CDR3, as DNA: TGTGCCAGCAGCTCTGCAGGGTTTGGGGAGCTGTTTTTT.

This clonotype was detected only a few times. The rearrangement uses TRBV7-2 and TRBJ2-2; unclear D gene. With 1 base removed from V and 6 bases from J, the gap between germline ends came to 9 bases. This CDR3 contains 14 residues. Germline CDR1 and CDR2: SGHTA and FQGNSA. The DNA of the CDR3 is TGTGCCAGCAGCTTAGACACATACGCCGGGGAGCTGTTTTTT. Its translation: CASSLDTYAGELFF.

The chain joins TRBV7-3 to TRBJ2-1; no reliable D call. The CDR3 loop spans 12 amino acids. Germline V CDR1 and CDR2: SGHTA, FQGTGA. V lost 5 bases and J 3 bases, leaving 5 bases between the germline ends. The CDR3 reads CASSIDYNEQFF. In DNA, the CDR3 is TGTGCCAGCAGCATAGACTACAATGAGCAGTTCTTC.

This clonotype was detected a few times. The V call is TRBV6-2 or TRBV6-3, the J call TRBJ2-2; TRBD2 matches 8 bases. Germline CDR1 reads MNHEY; CDR2 reads SVGEGT. V gave up 7 bases and J gave up 5 bases; unmatched junction bases: 3. The CDR3 is 13 residues long. The CDR3 nucleotides are TGTGCCAGCACGTTAGCGGGAACCGGGGAGCTGTTTTTT. Protein product: CASTLAGTGELFF.

The chain recombines TRBV5-5 with TRBJ1-2, with D hard to call. The length of the CDR3 is 15 residues. V lost 0 bases, J lost 8 bases, and 17 bases lay in between. Germline-derived CDR1 and CDR2 are SGHKS and YYEKEE (reference sequence). Here the CDR3 reads CASSLAAEDPPGYTF. In DNA form, the CDR3 reads TGTGCCAGCAGCTTGGCGGCAGAGGATCCCCCCGGCTACACCTTC.

This clonotype appeared a few times. The rearrangement uses TRBV4-2 and TRBJ2-1, with TRBD2 identical over 13 bases. The V gene's germline CDR1 is LGHNA and CDR2 YNFKEQ. V was clipped by 4 bases and J by 2 bases; unmatched bases: 14. There are 20 residues in the CDR3. The CDR3 DNA follows: TGTGCCAGCAGCCGGATTGGACTAGCGGGAGTTAGATCGCCCTACAATGAGCAGTTCTTC. Its protein product is CASSRIGLAGVRSPYNEQFF.

This clonotype has more than one count but fewer than ten. This sequence joins TRBV12-3 or TRBV12-4 and TRBJ1-2, with D unresolved. V lost 3 bases and J lost 4, with 9 bases in between. The CDR3 is 13 residues long. In nucleotides, the CDR3 is TGTGCCAGCAGTTTTGACCGTGCCTATGGCTACACCTTC. It is translated as CASSFDRAYGYTF.